The present TCR beta chain was sequenced within a study of blood T cell repertoires in COVID-19. Study information: Sites in the United States, Italy and Spain provided acute and convalescent COVID-19 samples. T cells, B-cell-depleted T cells, or PBMCs provided the cDNA or gDNA that served as material.

Seattle researchers signed up patients amid active infection and tracked them longitudinally. The CDR3 runs 11 residues. V lost 10 bases and J lost 0, with 5 bases in between. CDR1 is ENHRY, CDR2 SYGVKD, per germline. Study processing details: Nucleated cell number was recorded as an estimate derived from reference gene primer amplification. Using immunoSEQ multiplex PCR, the repertoire was profiled, and TCRdb retains in-frame clones only, with some absent. The D gene and trimming were derived from the DNA, and the V and J assignments and clone size from that table. This sample yields 300,000 to 350,000 clones, of which 70% to 90% are seen a single time; about 1.5% belongs to the top ten. This clone has a handful of counts.

The chain joins TRBV10-3 to TRBJ2-3; D unclear. The receptor's source is a woman aged 25 to 39 with COVID-19, enrolled during active disease. The specimen sequenced was peripheral blood. CDR3 loop: CATSSTDTQYF. The CDR3 nucleotides are TGTGCCACTTCTAGCACAGATACGCAGTATTTT.